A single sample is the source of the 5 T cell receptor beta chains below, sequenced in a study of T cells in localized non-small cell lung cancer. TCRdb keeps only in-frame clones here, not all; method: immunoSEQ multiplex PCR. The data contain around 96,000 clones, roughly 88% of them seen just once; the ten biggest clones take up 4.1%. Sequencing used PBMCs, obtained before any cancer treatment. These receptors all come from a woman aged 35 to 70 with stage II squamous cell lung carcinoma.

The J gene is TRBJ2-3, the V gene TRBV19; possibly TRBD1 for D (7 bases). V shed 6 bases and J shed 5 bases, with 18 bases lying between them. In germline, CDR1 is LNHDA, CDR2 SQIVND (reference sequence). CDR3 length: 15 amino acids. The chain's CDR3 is CASRGGGGNRDTQYF. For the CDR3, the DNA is TGTGCCAGTAGAGGAGGAGGGGGCAATCGAGATACGCAGTATTTT.

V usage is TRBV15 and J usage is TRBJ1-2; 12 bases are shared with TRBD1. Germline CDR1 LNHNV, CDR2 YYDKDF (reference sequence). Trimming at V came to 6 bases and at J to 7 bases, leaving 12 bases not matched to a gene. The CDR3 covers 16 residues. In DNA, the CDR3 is TGTGCCACCAGTGATCTTATGGGACAGGGGGCGGTTGGCTACACCTTC. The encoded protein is CATSDLMGQGAVGYTF.

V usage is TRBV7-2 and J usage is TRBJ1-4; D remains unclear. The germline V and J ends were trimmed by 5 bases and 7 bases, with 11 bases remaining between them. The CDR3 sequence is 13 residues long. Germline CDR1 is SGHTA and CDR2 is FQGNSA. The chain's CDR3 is CASSPPSFEKLFF. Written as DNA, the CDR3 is TGTGCCAGCAGCCCCCCCTCCTTTGAAAAACTGTTTTTT.

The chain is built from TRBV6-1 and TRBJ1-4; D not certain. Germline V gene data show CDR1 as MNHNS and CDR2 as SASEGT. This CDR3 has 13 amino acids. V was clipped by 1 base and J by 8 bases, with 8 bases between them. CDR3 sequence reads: CASSEEEAEKLFF. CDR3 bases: TGTGCCAGCAGTGAAGAAGAGGCGGAAAAACTGTTTTTT.

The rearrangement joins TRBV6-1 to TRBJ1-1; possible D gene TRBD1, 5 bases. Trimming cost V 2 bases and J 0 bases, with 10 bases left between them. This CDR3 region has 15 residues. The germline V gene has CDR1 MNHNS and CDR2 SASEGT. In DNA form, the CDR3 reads TGTGCCAGCAGTGAACAGGGCCCTATGAACACTGAAGCTTTCTTT. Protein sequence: CASSEQGPMNTEAFF.